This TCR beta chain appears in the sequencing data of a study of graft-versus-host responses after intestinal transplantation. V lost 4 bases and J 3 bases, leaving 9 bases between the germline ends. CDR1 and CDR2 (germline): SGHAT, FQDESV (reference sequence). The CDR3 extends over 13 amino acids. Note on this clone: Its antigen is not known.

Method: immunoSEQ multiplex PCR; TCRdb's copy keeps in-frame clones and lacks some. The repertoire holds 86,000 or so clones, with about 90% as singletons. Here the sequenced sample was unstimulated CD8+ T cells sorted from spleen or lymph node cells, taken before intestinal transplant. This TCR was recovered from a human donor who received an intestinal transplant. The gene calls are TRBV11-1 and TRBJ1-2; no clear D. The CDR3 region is CASSSGLDYGYTF. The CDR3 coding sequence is TGTGCCAGCAGCTCCGGACTTGACTATGGCTACACCTTC.